Listed below are T cell receptor beta chains from one sample, sequenced in a study of blood T cell repertoires in COVID-19. Clones were sequenced by immunoSEQ multiplex PCR, and TCRdb holds only the in-frame ones, with some missing. The table lists 300,000 to 350,000 clones, 70% to 90% of them singletons. Sequenced sample: PBMCs or T cells enriched from blood (not recorded which). Every receptor here comes from a man aged 25-45 years who had recovered from COVID-19. CDR3s include the opening cysteine and the closing phenylalanine or tryptophan. Each record gives: clone size, V gene, D gene, J gene, CDR3 protein, CDR3 DNA. A D gene is named only where the DNA matches it firmly. Rows give clone size only sometimes, using once, few, many, or a class for an expanded clone.

.	TRBV7-9	.	TRBJ2-1	CASSFSSQSPKYNEQFF	TGTGCCAGCAGCTTTTCGTCTCAGTCTCCGAAGTACAATGAGCAGTTCTTC
.	TRBV25-1	.	TRBJ2-5	CASSKTGLETQYF	TGTGCCAGCTCTAAGACAGGTCTAGAGACCCAGTACTTC
few	TRBV9	.	TRBJ2-5	CASSPRTGPEGAQYF	TGTGCCAGCAGCCCACGGACAGGCCCGGAGGGGGCCCAGTACTTC
.	TRBV30	TRBD1	TRBJ1-1	CAWSGDREAFF	TGTGCCTGGAGTGGGGACAGGGAAGCTTTCTTT
.	TRBV19	.	TRBJ1-1	CASSPRRAEAFF	TGTGCCAGTAGTCCGCGACGGGCTGAAGCTTTCTTT
.	TRBV7-7	.	TRBJ1-1	CASSLRENTEAFF	TGTGCTAGCAGCTTACGGGAGAACACTGAAGCTTTCTTT
few	TRBV30	TRBD1	TRBJ1-2	CAWGGTANYGYTF	TGTGCCTGGGGGGGGACAGCTAACTATGGCTACACCTTC
.	TRBV13	TRBD2	TRBJ2-5	CASSSVAGGHQETQYF	TGTGCCAGCAGCTCTGTAGCGGGGGGCCACCAAGAGACCCAGTACTTC
.	TRBV27	.	TRBJ1-1	CASSSATRTEAFF	TGTGCCAGCAGTTCCGCAACGAGGACTGAAGCTTTCTTT
.	TRBV6-2/TRBV6-3	TRBD1	TRBJ2-1	CASSTPGQLDNEQFF	TGTGCCAGCAGTACACCGGGACAGCTAGACAATGAGCAGTTCTTC